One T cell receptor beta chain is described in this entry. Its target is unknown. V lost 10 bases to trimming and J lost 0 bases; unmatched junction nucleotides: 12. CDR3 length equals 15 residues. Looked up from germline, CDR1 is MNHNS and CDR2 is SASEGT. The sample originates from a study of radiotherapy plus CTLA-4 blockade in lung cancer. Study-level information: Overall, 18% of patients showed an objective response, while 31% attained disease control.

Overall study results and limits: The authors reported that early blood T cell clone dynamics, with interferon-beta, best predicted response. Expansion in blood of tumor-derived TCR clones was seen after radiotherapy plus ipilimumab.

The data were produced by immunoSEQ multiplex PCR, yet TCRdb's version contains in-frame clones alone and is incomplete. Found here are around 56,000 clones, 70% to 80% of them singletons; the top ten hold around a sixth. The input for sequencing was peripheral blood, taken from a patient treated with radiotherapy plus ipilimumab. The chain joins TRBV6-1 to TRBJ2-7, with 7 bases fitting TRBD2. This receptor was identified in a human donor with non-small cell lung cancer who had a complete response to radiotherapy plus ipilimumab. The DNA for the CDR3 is TGTGCCACAACCAGGGAGGGCTCTAGCTCCTACGAGCAGTACTTC. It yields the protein CATTREGSSSYEQYF.